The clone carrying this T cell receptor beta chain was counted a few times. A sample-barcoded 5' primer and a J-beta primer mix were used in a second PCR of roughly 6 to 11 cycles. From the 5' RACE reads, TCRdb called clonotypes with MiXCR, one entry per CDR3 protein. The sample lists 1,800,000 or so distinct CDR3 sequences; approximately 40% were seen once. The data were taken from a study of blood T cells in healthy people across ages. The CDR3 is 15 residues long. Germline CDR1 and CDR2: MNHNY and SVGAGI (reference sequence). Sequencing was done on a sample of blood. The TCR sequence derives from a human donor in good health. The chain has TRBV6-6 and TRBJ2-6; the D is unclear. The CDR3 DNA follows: TGTACCACCCGCTTCGATAGCTCTGGGGCCAACGTCCTGACTTTC. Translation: CTTRFDSSGANVLTF.